These 21 T cell receptor beta chains were all obtained from the same sample, sequenced in a study of T cells in Graves' hyperthyroidism and ophthalmopathy. RNA transcripts were the template for amplifying TCR beta CDR3 regions. HTBI primers were employed in a first-round RT-PCR of the TCR CDR3. TCRdb redid the calling of the multiplex PCR reads with MiXCR, one entry per CDR3 protein. This sample has roughly 560,000 distinct CDR3 sequences, with roughly 15% found just once. The sequencing input was blood. The receptors derive from a middle-aged woman with Graves' ophthalmopathy.

The sample holds many counts of this clonotype. The V gene is TRBV6-1, the J gene TRBJ2-2; D is undetermined. Trimming took off 10 bases at V and 6 bases at J, with 18 bases between the two ends. This CDR3 is built from 14 residues. CDR1 and CDR2 from the germline V gene are MNHNS and SASEGT. CDR3 protein: CATGVLLEPGELFF. DNA of the CDR3: TGTGCCACCGGAGTTCTTTTGGAACCCGGGGAGCTGTTTTTT.

This clonotype has ten or more counts. This chain joins TRBV12-3 or TRBV12-4 and TRBJ2-1, with TRBD2 identical over 9 bases. V gave up 5 bases and J gave up 5 bases; unmatched junction bases: 10. This CDR3 region has 16 residues. CDR3 nucleotides: TGTGCCAGCAGTACATCCCTAGCGGGATCCCACAATGAGCAGTTCTTC. This codes for CASSTSLAGSHNEQFF.

This clonotype showed up many times. V and J are TRBV20-1 and TRBJ1-2; 11 bases map to TRBD1. Germline V CDR1 and CDR2: DFQATT, SNEGSKA (reference sequence). After removal of 5 bases from V and 4 bases from J, the junction contained 3 bases not matched to a gene. This CDR3 comprises 13 residues. Here the CDR3 reads CSAGQGAGYGYTF. CDR3 in DNA: TGCAGTGCTGGACAGGGGGCGGGCTATGGCTACACCTTC.

This chain joins TRBV11-1 and TRBJ2-3, with 10 bases lining up with TRBD1. Germline-derived CDR1 and CDR2 are SGHAT and FQDESV (reference sequence). With 5 bases clipped from V and 3 bases from J, the junction kept 8 bases outside the gene matches. The CDR3 totals 16 residues. The CDR3 region is CASSTWTGGRTDTQYF. CDR3 DNA sequence: TGTGCCAGCAGCACATGGACAGGGGGTAGGACAGATACGCAGTATTTT.

The V call is TRBV20-1, the J call TRBJ1-5; D is undetermined. The CDR3 is made up of 12 amino acids. CDR1 and CDR2 from the germline V gene are DFQATT and SNEGSKA (reference sequence). V was trimmed by 4 bases and J by 4 bases, leaving 8 bases between them. In nucleotides, the CDR3 is TGCAGTGCTATCCGACCTAATCAGCCCCAGCATTTT. Translated, it gives CSAIRPNQPQHF.

The rearrangement uses TRBV25-1 and TRBJ2-7, with 8 bases identical to TRBD1. CDR1 is MGHDK, CDR2 SYGVNS, per germline. The ends lost 0 bases at V and 5 bases at J; junction bases unmatched: 3. The CDR3 has 14 amino acids. As DNA, the CDR3 is TGTGCCAGCAGTGAATACAGGGGGCATCACGAGCAGTACTTC. It is translated as CASSEYRGHHEQYF.

This clonotype was recorded many times. The chain links TRBV4-1 to TRBJ1-1; no firm D call. This CDR3 has 14 residues. V was shortened by 5 bases and J by 0 bases, with 10 bases between the two germline ends. CDR1 MGHRA and CDR2 YSYEKL come from the germline V gene. The CDR3 loop reads CASSTRTVNTEAFF. CDR3 in DNA: TGCGCCAGCAGCACTCGGACGGTGAACACTGAAGCTTTCTTT.

This clonotype has a count of ten or more. CDR3 in amino acids: CASSANLRQGYLPGANVLTF. The CDR3 DNA follows: TGTGCCAGCAGCGCAAACCTCAGACAGGGTTATCTTCCTGGGGCCAACGTCCTGACTTTC. The chain is built from TRBV3-1 and TRBJ2-6; 7 bases match TRBD1. The V and J ends lost 5 bases and 2 bases, in that order; junction bases with no gene match: 18. The length of the CDR3 is 20 residues. CDR1 and CDR2 from the germline V gene are LGHDT and YNNKEL (reference sequence). Complete variable domain (other parts from reference TRBV3-1 and TRBJ2-6): DTAVSQTPKYLVTQMGNDKSIKCEQNLGHDTMYWYKQDSKKFLKIMFSYNNKELIINETVPNRFSPKSPDKAHLNLHINSLELGDSAVYFCASSANLRQGYLPGANVLTFGAGSRLTVL.

The table lists this clonotype with many counts. DNA for the CDR3: TGTGCCAGCAGTTACGGTCCGGGACAGGGGGAGACCCAGTACTTC. Translating gives CASSYGPGQGETQYF. V and J are TRBV6-5 and TRBJ2-5; 10 nucleotides agree with TRBD1. This CDR3 is built from 15 residues. V trimming: 2 bases; J trimming: 5 bases; junction bases outside the gene matches: 5. Germline-derived CDR1 and CDR2 are MNHEY and SVGAGI.

This clonotype was detected ten times or more. The chain joins TRBV30 to TRBJ1-6, with 8 bases matching TRBD1. The junction had 9 bases not matched to a gene; V was cut back by 4 bases and J by 7 bases. The length of the CDR3 is 15 residues. Germline V lookup: CDR1 GTSNPN, CDR2 SVGIG (reference sequence). The CDR3 region has the DNA TGTGCCTGGAATAAAAGGGACAGGAGCAATTCACCCCTCCACTTT. It translates to CAWNKRDRSNSPLHF.

At least ten counts were recorded for this clonotype. The J gene is TRBJ2-2, the V gene TRBV6-4; tentatively, D is TRBD2 (5 bases). V dropped 7 bases and J dropped 5 bases, with 14 bases sitting between them. Germline CDR1 and CDR2: MRHNA and SNTAGT. CDR3 length: 14 amino acids. CDR3 sequence reads: CASKPEAPTGELFF. CDR3 DNA sequence: TGTGCCAGCAAGCCGGAGGCCCCAACCGGGGAGCTGTTTTTT.

The chain recombines TRBV7-2 with TRBJ1-2; a weak D match, TRBD1 (6 bases). Germline V gives CDR1 SGHTA, CDR2 FQGNSA. This CDR3 spans 13 amino acids. Trimming cost V 9 bases and J 5 bases, with 16 bases left between them. The CDR3 nucleotides read TGTGCCAGTCACCGGGGGGCGACTTATGGCTACACCTTC. Residues: CASHRGATYGYTF.

This clonotype was seen a handful of times. CDR3 DNA sequence: TGTGCCAGCCTAAGTGTGATGAACACTGAAGCTTTCTTT. Translating gives CASLSVMNTEAFF. The chain recombines TRBV5-6 with TRBJ1-1, with D unclear. V lost 7 bases and J lost 0, with 10 bases in between. The CDR3 has 13 residues. Germline CDR1 and CDR2: SGHDT and YYEEEE.

This clonotype was observed many times. The chain uses TRBV2 and TRBJ1-1, with unresolved D. This CDR3 spans 13 amino acids. Trimming removed 7 bases at V and 1 base at J, with 10 bases between. CDR1 and CDR2 from the germline V gene are SNHLY and FYNNEI. The CDR3 coding sequence is TGTGCCAGCACCTACTGGGAGAACACTGAAGCTTTCTTT. Translating gives CASTYWENTEAFF.

This sequence joins TRBV6-5 and TRBJ2-7, with TRBD2 matching over 10 bases. The germline CDR1 and CDR2 sequences are MNHEY and SVGAGI. Trimming cost V 2 bases and J 3 bases; bases outside gene matches: 7. CDR3 length equals 16 residues. In nucleotides, the CDR3 is TGTGCCAGCAGTTACCAGCCTAGCGGGAGCAACTACGAGCAGTACTTC. Amino acids: CASSYQPSGSNYEQYF.

This clonotype appeared a few times. V gene TRBV11-2 combines with J gene TRBJ2-7; D is ambiguous. Germline CDR1 reads SGHAT; CDR2 reads FQNNGV. CDR3 length: 15 residues. Trimming shortened V by 0 bases and J by 0 bases, and 9 bases separated the two germline ends. CDR3 nucleotides: TGTGCCAGCAGCTTAGAGGTACACCCCTCCTACGAGCAGTACTTC. It specifies CASSLEVHPSYEQYF.

This clonotype was detected ten times or more. The chain uses TRBV9 and TRBJ2-7; 8 nucleotides align to TRBD2. CDR3 length equals 15 residues. The trim removed 0 bases at V and 4 bases at J, leaving 6 bases unmatched. CDR1 is SGDLS and CDR2 is YYNGEE in the germline V gene. As DNA, the CDR3 is TGTGCCAGCAGCGTAGAAAGCGGGAGTATTTACGAGCAGTACTTC. Protein sequence: CASSVESGSIYEQYF.

The table lists this clonotype with a few counts. The V call is TRBV2, the J call TRBJ1-1, with D uncertain. The CDR3 consists of 13 residues. V gave up 8 bases and J gave up 4 bases, with 14 bases separating them. Per the germline V gene, CDR1 is SNHLY and CDR2 is FYNNEI. CDR3 nucleotide sequence: TGTGCCAGCGGGATTGGTATGGGCACTGAAGCTTTCTTT. This translates into CASGIGMGTEAFF.

This clonotype appeared many times. The rearrangement uses TRBV28 and TRBJ1-1, with TRBD1 as a possible D gene (5 bases). V was shortened by 7 bases and J by 6 bases, with 12 bases between the two germline ends. CDR3 length: 12 amino acids. From germline, CDR1 is MDHEN and CDR2 SYDVKM. The CDR3 loop is CASMIRGPEAFF. The CDR3 nucleotides are TGTGCCAGCATGATAAGGGGACCTGAAGCTTTCTTT.

Only a few counts were recorded for this clonotype. The chain is built from TRBV5-1 and TRBJ2-7, with 14 bases identical to TRBD2. Germline CDR1 is SGHRS and CDR2 is YFSETQ. V was clipped by 4 bases and J by 9 bases; unmatched bases: 9. The CDR3 has 15 residues. This CDR3 is CASSPSPGLAGVQYF. For the CDR3, the DNA is TGCGCCAGCAGCCCGTCGCCGGGACTAGCGGGAGTGCAGTACTTC. The full variable domain, rest sourced from reference TRBV5-1 and TRBJ2-7, is KAGVTQTPRYLIKTRGQQVTLSCSPISGHRSVSWYQQTPGQGLQFLFEYFSETQRNKGNFPGRFSGRQFSNSRSEMNVSTLELGDSALYLCASSPSPGLAGVQYFGPGTRLTVT.

In this sample, this clonotype turned up many times. J is TRBJ2-2 and V is TRBV6-5; 8 nucleotides match TRBD2. The germline CDR1 and CDR2 sequences are MNHEY and SVGAGI. V shed 2 bases, J shed 6 bases, and the junction held 5 bases outside the gene matches. This CDR3 is built from 15 residues. CDR3: CASSYGAGGAGELFF. CDR3 sequence (DNA): TGTGCCAGCAGTTACGGCGCGGGAGGAGCCGGGGAGCTGTTTTTT.